One and the same sample provided the 31 T cell receptor beta chains below, sequenced in a study of T cells in Graves' hyperthyroidism and ophthalmopathy. TCR beta CDR3 regions were amplified from RNA transcripts. HTBI primers were the set used in a first-round RT-PCR of the TCR CDR3. TCRdb reprocessed the multiplex PCR reads via MiXCR and lists one record per CDR3 protein. The sample consists of over 500,000 distinct CDR3 sequences, under 20% of them appearing once. Source material: blood. These receptors all come from a woman aged 18-35 years with Graves' ophthalmopathy.

This clonotype has more than one count but fewer than ten. The chain combines TRBV7-2 with TRBJ2-1; tentatively, D is TRBD1 (5 bases). The CDR3 consists of 15 residues. Per germline, CDR1 SGHTA and CDR2 FQGNSA. V dropped 1 base and J dropped 4 bases, with 11 bases sitting between them. CDR3 protein: CASSLVVRVYNEQFF. The CDR3 DNA follows: TGTGCCAGCAGCTTAGTTGTCAGGGTATACAATGAGCAGTTCTTC.

This clonotype was seen repeatedly, ten times or more. The V gene is TRBV20-1, the J gene TRBJ1-1, with no clear D. Germline CDR1 reads DFQATT; CDR2 reads SNEGSKA (reference sequence). The CDR3 is 12 amino acids. V was cut by 5 bases and J by 4 bases, with 11 bases left in between. CDR3 protein: CSASQSVTEAFF. The CDR3, as DNA: TGCAGTGCTTCCCAGAGCGTCACTGAAGCTTTCTTT.

The rearrangement links TRBV3-1 to TRBJ2-3; 8 bases agree with TRBD2. The CDR3 totals 18 residues. Germline lookup yields CDR1 LGHDT and CDR2 YNNKEL (reference sequence). With V trimmed by 0 bases and J by 5 bases, 13 bases remained unmatched. The CDR3 DNA follows: TGTGCCAGCAGCCAAGATAGGATACGGGGGGGGGCAATAGATACGCAGTATTTT. It codes for CASSQDRIRGGAIDTQYF.

The table lists this clonotype with many counts. The chain uses TRBV4-2 and TRBJ2-2; D gene ambiguous. The CDR3 sequence is 12 residues long. Trimming removed 5 bases from V and 5 bases from J, with 6 bases in between. Germline CDR1 is LGHNA and CDR2 is YNFKEQ. CDR3 DNA: TGTGCCAGCAGCGAAGGGACCGGGGAGCTGTTTTTT. This translates into CASSEGTGELFF.

Many counts were recorded for this clonotype. The rearrangement joins TRBV30 to TRBJ1-1, with D maybe TRBD1 (5 bases). V lost 1 base, J lost 1 base, and 13 bases lay in between. Germline values: CDR1 GTSNPN, CDR2 SVGIG (reference sequence). The CDR3 runs to 15 residues. CDR3 protein: CAWSGYPTGNTEAFF. The DNA of the CDR3 is TGTGCCTGGAGTGGATATCCTACAGGGAACACTGAAGCTTTCTTT.

This clonotype has at least ten counts. The J gene is TRBJ1-5, the V gene TRBV20-1; 7 positions match TRBD1. This CDR3 is built from 12 residues. CDR1 and CDR2 from the germline V gene are DFQATT and SNEGSKA (reference sequence). Trimming removed 6 bases from V and 2 bases from J; junction bases left unmatched: 1. CDR3 sequence: CSADRGNQPQHF. The CDR3 DNA follows: TGCAGTGCCGACAGGGGCAATCAGCCCCAGCATTTT.

Worth noting for this clonotype: The junction departs from germline at one end; a sequencing error may be responsible. V gene TRBV3-1 combines with J gene TRBJ2-1; 9 bases align to TRBD2. Germline V gene lookup returns CDR1 LGHDT and CDR2 YNNKEL (reference sequence). CDR3 length: 18 amino acids. CDR3 bases: TGTGCCAACAGCCAAGTTCTGGGTAGCGGGAGCTCCTACAATGAGCAGTTCTTC. This gives the protein CANSQVLGSGSSYNEQFF.

This clonotype was seen a handful of times. The chain links TRBV20-1 to TRBJ1-6; tentative D call: TRBD1 (5 bases). This CDR3 is 13 amino acids long. In germline, CDR1 is DFQATT, CDR2 SNEGSKA (reference sequence). V dropped 3 bases and J dropped 10 bases, with 13 bases sitting between them. In DNA form, the CDR3 reads TGCAGTGCTAGGACAGAGGGCCCGTCACCCCTCCACTTT. This translates into CSARTEGPSPLHF.

The rearrangement links TRBV29-1 to TRBJ1-1; the match to TRBD1 covers 7 bases. The junction had 12 bases not matched to a gene; V was cut back by 7 bases and J by 1 base. Per germline, CDR1 SQVTM and CDR2 ANQGSEA. This CDR3 comprises 15 residues. The CDR3 loop reads CSASTGALSNTEAFF. As DNA, the CDR3 is TGCAGCGCCTCCACAGGGGCCCTCTCGAACACTGAAGCTTTCTTT.

This clonotype was counted at least ten times. The CDR3 sequence: CSARLPLQGRDSPLHF. CDR3 in DNA: TGCAGTGCTAGGCTTCCATTACAGGGGAGAGATTCACCCCTCCACTTT. V and J are TRBV20-1 and TRBJ1-6, with 7 bases aligning to TRBD1. This CDR3 comprises 16 residues. CDR1 and CDR2 from the germline V gene are DFQATT and SNEGSKA (reference sequence). Trimming removed 3 bases from V and 8 bases from J; junction bases left unmatched: 13.

This clonotype was counted between two and nine times. V gene TRBV9 combines with J gene TRBJ2-7; D possibly corresponds to TRBD2 (5 bases). The CDR3 runs 15 residues. The germline CDR1 and CDR2 sequences are SGDLS and YYNGEE. The germline V and J ends were trimmed by 0 bases and 3 bases, with 13 bases remaining between them. CDR3 nucleotides: TGTGCCAGCAGCGTAGCTGTGGGCGGAGGCTACGAGCAGTACTTC. Its translation is CASSVAVGGGYEQYF.

The table lists this clonotype with many counts. The chain is built from TRBV6-1 and TRBJ2-3; tentatively, D is TRBD2 (6 bases). Trimming stripped 0 bases from V and 3 bases from J, with 16 bases between. The germline gives CDR1 MNHNS, CDR2 SASEGT. The CDR3 has 17 residues. CDR3 loop: CASSEASTRVRTDTQYF. CDR3 sequence (DNA): TGTGCCAGCAGTGAAGCGTCGACTAGGGTTAGGACAGATACGCAGTATTTT.

This clonotype was seen repeatedly, ten times or more. The chain joins TRBV20-1 to TRBJ1-1; 7 nucleotides match TRBD1. J was trimmed by 1 base and V by 3 bases; bases with no gene match: 2. The germline V gene encodes CDR1 DFQATT and CDR2 SNEGSKA (reference sequence). The length of the CDR3 is 13 residues. CDR3 residues: CSASNRGNTEAFF. The CDR3, as DNA: TGCAGTGCTAGTAACAGGGGGAACACTGAAGCTTTCTTT.

The chain employs TRBV6-5 and TRBJ1-4; a possible D gene is TRBD1 (6 bases). Trimming took off 3 bases at V and 5 bases at J, with 13 bases between the two ends. The CDR3 is 15 amino acids. Germline CDR1 reads MNHEY; CDR2 reads SVGAGI. CDR3 nucleotide sequence: TGTGCCAGCAGTTATGGGGGCGTAGGGAATGAAAAACTGTTTTTT. This sequence encodes CASSYGGVGNEKLFF.

This rearrangement joins TRBV29-1 to TRBJ2-2; weak D call: TRBD1 (6 bases). Germline assignment: CDR1 SQVTM and CDR2 ANQGSEA. The ends were cut back, 6 bases at V and 4 bases at J, with 12 bases in the middle. The CDR3 length is 13 residues. The CDR3 here is CSVHTGITGELFF. CDR3 nucleotides: TGCAGCGTCCACACAGGGATCACCGGGGAGCTGTTTTTT.

This rearrangement joins TRBV2 to TRBJ2-5, with TRBD1 matching over 8 bases. Germline V gene sequence: CDR1 SNHLY, CDR2 FYNNEI. V lost 6 bases and J lost 0; bases outside the gene matches: 6. The CDR3 consists of 15 residues. The CDR3 nucleotides are TGTGCCAGCAGCGCGGACAGGGCTCACCAAGAGACCCAGTACTTC. The encoded protein is CASSADRAHQETQYF. Filled out from reference TRBV2 and TRBJ2-5, the complete variable domain reads EPEVTQTPSHQVTQMGQEVILRCVPISNHLYFYWYRQILGQKVEFLVSFYNNEISEKSEIFDDQFSVERPDGSNFTLKIRSTKLEDSAMYFCASSADRAHQETQYFGPGTRLLVL.

In its sample, this clonotype was seen many times. The rearrangement uses TRBV12-3 or TRBV12-4 and TRBJ2-5, with D possibly being TRBD1 (6 bases). The CDR3 is 16 residues long. Trimming removed 5 bases from V and 3 bases from J, with 19 bases in between. The CDR3 DNA is TGTGCCAGCAGTCAAACTCGCCTCGGGACAAAAGAGACCCAGTACTTC. Protein product: CASSQTRLGTKETQYF.

This clonotype came up many times. V and J are TRBV28 and TRBJ2-3, with 8 bases identical to TRBD1. The CDR3 sequence is 14 residues long. V shed 10 bases, J shed 3 bases, and the junction held 9 bases outside the gene matches. Looked up from germline, CDR1 is MDHEN and CDR2 is SYDVKM. CDR3 DNA: TGTGCCACTTTTTCGACAGGGGCGACAGATACGCAGTATTTT. Translated: CATFSTGATDTQYF.

The chain has TRBV2 and TRBJ1-2; D possibly corresponds to TRBD1 (5 bases). Germline CDR1 SNHLY, CDR2 FYNNEI. This CDR3 has 17 amino acids. The germline V and J ends were trimmed by 7 bases and 7 bases, with 28 bases remaining between them. CDR3 region: CASIAADGGTAEGGYTF. The CDR3 DNA reads TGTGCCAGCATTGCAGCAGATGGTGGGACCGCCGAGGGTGGCTACACCTTC.

This clonotype was counted between two and nine times. The genes are TRBV10-2 and TRBJ1-1; weak D call: TRBD1 (5 bases). The CDR3 length is 14 residues. Trimming pared 3 bases from V and 0 bases from J, leaving 8 bases between. Germline values: CDR1 WSHSY, CDR2 SAAADI. CDR3 in amino acids: CASSEGAMNTEAFF. DNA for the CDR3: TGCGCCAGCAGTGAAGGGGCCATGAACACTGAAGCTTTCTTT.

As for this clonotype: Since a much larger clone is just one base distant, this may be a read error. This rearrangement joins TRBV5-1 to TRBJ1-1; D ambiguous. There are 16 residues in the CDR3. CDR1 is SGHRS, CDR2 YFSETQ, per germline. The CDR3: CASSFRVSYLNTGAFF. CDR3 nucleotide sequence: TGCGCCAGCAGCTTCCGGGTCTCATATTTGAACACTGGAGCTTTCTTT.

This clonotype was recorded at least ten times. The chain is built from TRBV6-1 and TRBJ2-7, with D perhaps TRBD1 or TRBD2 (5 bases each). Germline V gene lookup returns CDR1 MNHNS and CDR2 SASEGT. This CDR3 is built from 15 residues. V lost 1 base and J lost 2, with 12 bases in between. The CDR3 DNA is TGTGCCAGCAGTGAAGGGGCAGGGACCCCCTACGAGCAGTACTTC. Translated, it gives CASSEGAGTPYEQYF.

To note about this clonotype: Compared with germline, one end of the junction differs, possibly owing to a read error. This rearrangement joins TRBV28 to TRBJ2-1; D is undetermined. CDR1 MDHEN and CDR2 SYDVKM come from the germline V gene. The CDR3 spans 14 residues. As DNA, the CDR3 is TGTGCCAGCAGCTTCAGGAACCCGTACAATGGGCAGTTCTTC. It encodes CASSFRNPYNGQFF.

This clonotype was detected only a few times. The chain uses TRBV7-9 and TRBJ1-4, with no clear D. The CDR3 is made up of 16 amino acids. V dropped 2 bases and J dropped 4 bases, with 14 bases sitting between them. CDR1 SEHNR and CDR2 FQNEAQ come from the germline V gene (reference sequence). Here the CDR3 DNA reads TGTGCCAGCAGCTTACCGGCCCCGGGTCATAATGAAAAACTGTTTTTT. Translation gives CASSLPAPGHNEKLFF.

The gene calls are TRBV6-1 and TRBJ1-1, with 7 nucleotides matching TRBD1. In germline, CDR1 is MNHNS, CDR2 SASEGT. The CDR3 loop spans 15 amino acids. V shed 0 bases, J shed 6 bases, and the junction held 7 bases outside the gene matches. As DNA, the CDR3 is TGTGCCAGCAGTGAAGCGCTGGGGCAGGGGGCTGAAGCTTTCTTT. This sequence encodes CASSEALGQGAEAFF.

This clonotype was counted many times. V and J are TRBV7-2 and TRBJ2-7, with TRBD1 matching 9 bases. With V trimmed by 1 base and J by 7 bases, 5 bases remained unmatched. This CDR3 is 14 amino acids long. Per germline, CDR1 SGHTA and CDR2 FQGNSA. DNA of the CDR3: TGTGCCAGCAGCTTAGAGACAGGGGGTAGGGAGCAGTACTTC. Translated: CASSLETGGREQYF.

This sequence joins TRBV5-6 and TRBJ2-1, with 7 positions matching TRBD1. The CDR3 spans 12 residues. CDR1 is SGHDT and CDR2 is YYEEEE in the germline V gene. After removal of 3 bases from V and 7 bases from J, the junction contained 1 base not matched to a gene. The CDR3 region has the DNA TGTGCCAGCAGCTGGGGACAGAATGAGCAGTTCTTC. This encodes CASSWGQNEQFF.

This clonotype was observed at least ten times. The chain recombines TRBV5-1 with TRBJ2-3; tentatively, D is TRBD2 (5 bases). The ends were cut back, 2 bases at V and 3 bases at J, with 16 bases in the middle. From germline, CDR1 is SGHRS and CDR2 YFSETQ. The CDR3 covers 16 residues. Written as DNA, the CDR3 is TGCGCCAGCAGCTTCGGACGGACGAGGGCAACAGATACGCAGTATTTT. Its translation: CASSFGRTRATDTQYF.

This clonotype was recorded only once. In nucleotides, the CDR3 is TGTGCCAGCAGTTATGGCATCCACACCGGGGAGCTGTTTTTT. Residues: CASSYGIHTGELFF. The chain employs TRBV7-2 and TRBJ2-2, with D hard to call. The CDR3 is 14 residues long. V lost 6 bases and J lost 3, with 11 bases in between. Germline assignment: CDR1 SGHTA and CDR2 FQGNSA. The whole variable domain, remainder taken from reference TRBV7-2 and TRBJ2-2, is GAGVSQSPSNKVTEKGKDVELRCDPISGHTALYWYRQSLGQGLEFLIYFQGNSAPDKSGLPSDRFSAERTGGSVSTLTIQRTQQEDSAVYLCASSYGIHTGELFFGEGSRLTVL.

This clonotype was counted at least ten times. This chain links TRBV30 with TRBJ2-5; no firm D call. The V and J ends lost 8 bases and 2 bases respectively, with 12 bases between them. In germline, CDR1 is GTSNPN, CDR2 SVGIG (reference sequence). This CDR3 has 12 amino acids. CDR3 nucleotides: TGTGCCGCGATCCCGGTACAAGAGACCCAGTACTTC. It translates to CAAIPVQETQYF.

This clonotype occurred many times. CDR3 in DNA: TGTGCCAGCAGTGACGGGGAAAGCGATACGCAGTATTTT. Its translation is CASSDGESDTQYF. The V call is TRBV6-4, the J call TRBJ2-3, with unresolved D. V was trimmed by 2 bases and J by 6 bases, leaving 9 bases between them. This CDR3 region has 13 residues. Germline V gene data show CDR1 as MRHNA and CDR2 as SNTAGT.